Listed here is a single T cell receptor beta chain. These data come from a study of blood T cell repertoires in COVID-19. Study as a whole: The United States, Italy and Spain supplied acute and convalescent COVID-19 samples. The analysed material was cDNA or gDNA that came from T cells, B-cell-depleted T cells, or PBMCs.

In the original analysis: Amplification of reference gene primers provided the estimated nucleated cell counts. Sequenced by immunoSEQ multiplex PCR; TCRdb stores in-frame clones only, minus some. The V and J calls and clone size were taken over from that table, and D and trimming were inferred from the DNA. The sample contains about 270,000 clones, 83% of which appear only once. The CDR3 spans 13 residues. Germline V gene data show CDR1 as SEHNR and CDR2 as FQNEAQ (reference sequence). The ends were cut back, 3 bases at V and 4 bases at J, with 9 bases in the middle. The chain uses TRBV7-9 and TRBJ2-5; weak D call: TRBD1 (6 bases). This clonotype originated in a woman in her forties or fifties who had recovered from COVID-19. Specimen: peripheral blood. Written as DNA, the CDR3 is TGTGCCAGCAGCTTCAGGGGTGGAGAGACCCAGTACTTC. As protein: CASSFRGGETQYF.